These 8 T cell receptor beta chains were sequenced from one sample in a study of T cells of healthy individuals. TCRdb called the 5' RACE reads again in MiXCR, with one record for every CDR3 protein. The sample lists about 53,000 distinct CDR3 sequences, around 15% occurring once. The receptors were gathered from a human donor in good health.

This clonotype has a count of ten or more. The chain is built from TRBV6-6 and TRBJ2-1, with TRBD1 as a possible D gene (6 bases). This CDR3 contains 14 residues. Germline loops: CDR1 MNHNY, CDR2 SVGAGI (reference sequence). Trimming took 6 bases from V and 9 from J, leaving 18 bases between them. Here the CDR3 reads CASREKNRAGEQFF. For the CDR3, the DNA is TGTGCCAGCAGGGAAAAGAACAGGGCGGGTGAGCAGTTCTTC.

This clonotype was recorded a few times. The V gene is TRBV5-1, the J gene TRBJ1-6; 7 bases map to TRBD1. CDR1 and CDR2 (germline): SGHRS, YFSETQ. J was trimmed by 8 bases and V by 4 bases; bases with no gene match: 6. The CDR3 has 14 amino acids. CDR3: CASSPATGDSPLHF. CDR3 DNA: TGCGCCAGCAGCCCTGCAACAGGGGATTCACCCCTCCACTTT.

This clonotype was counted ten times or more. The chain has TRBV20-1 and TRBJ1-5; TRBD1 agrees at 8 bases. Germline V gene lookup returns CDR1 DFQATT and CDR2 SNEGSKA (reference sequence). V lost 4 bases, J lost 1 base, and 3 bases stayed unmatched. The CDR3 loop spans 14 amino acids. CDR3 amino acids: CSAKDRVSNQPQHF. CDR3 sequence (DNA): TGCAGTGCTAAGGACAGGGTGAGCAATCAGCCCCAGCATTTT.

This clonotype was detected a few times. The genes are TRBV3-1 and TRBJ1-5, with D tentatively TRBD1 (6 bases). Trimming cost V 0 bases and J 9 bases, with 12 bases left between them. The length of the CDR3 is 14 residues. Germline lookup yields CDR1 LGHDT and CDR2 YNNKEL (reference sequence). For the CDR3, the DNA is TGTGCCAGCAGCCAAGATGGAGGGGGAAGGCCCCAGCATTTT. It specifies CASSQDGGGRPQHF.

This sequence joins TRBV7-8 and TRBJ1-2, with 8 nucleotides matching TRBD1. The CDR3 contains 13 residues. Germline V gene lookup returns CDR1 SGHVS and CDR2 FQNEAQ. Germline trimming cut 3 bases from V and 8 bases from J; bases unmatched to any gene: 5. CDR3 in amino acids: CASSLTGTGGYTF. CDR3 DNA sequence: TGTGCCAGCAGCTTGACGGGGACAGGCGGCTACACCTTC.

This clonotype has at least ten counts. The chain is built from TRBV4-1 and TRBJ2-3; D remains ambiguous. This CDR3 is built from 17 residues. CDR1 is MGHRA and CDR2 is YSYEKL in the germline V gene. V was clipped by 1 base and J by 0 bases, with 14 bases between them. CDR3: CASSQGPATLSTDTQYF. DNA of the CDR3: TGCGCCAGCAGCCAAGGTCCGGCGACATTAAGCACAGATACGCAGTATTTT.

This chain connects TRBV7-3 to TRBJ2-5; possibly TRBD2 for D (5 bases). V dropped 3 bases and J dropped 1 base, with 12 bases sitting between them. The CDR3 consists of 15 residues. Germline V gives CDR1 SGHTA, CDR2 FQGTGA. The CDR3 reads CASSFTGSIQETQYF. The CDR3 nucleotides read TGTGCCAGCAGCTTCACGGGGTCAATCCAAGAGACCCAGTACTTC. Filled out from reference TRBV7-3 and TRBJ2-5, the complete variable domain reads GAGVSQTPSNKVTEKGKYVELRCDPISGHTALYWYRQSLGQGPEFLIYFQGTGAADDSGLPNDRFFAVRPEGSVSTLKIQRTERGDSAVYLCASSFTGSIQETQYFGPGTRLLVL.

The sample holds many counts of this clonotype. The rearrangement links TRBV6-6 to TRBJ2-2; 11 bases agree with TRBD2. The CDR3 length is 17 residues. The V gene's germline CDR1 is MNHNY and CDR2 SVGAGI (reference sequence). After removal of 0 bases from V and 6 bases from J, the junction contained 6 bases not matched to a gene. CDR3 amino acids: CASSYSSSGRSPGELFF. The CDR3 nucleotides read TGTGCCAGCAGTTACTCCTCTAGCGGGAGGAGCCCCGGGGAGCTGTTTTTT.